A selection of T cell receptor beta chains follows, all from one sample in a study of cytomegalovirus exposure and HLA in healthy donors. Data came from immunoSEQ multiplex PCR; TCRdb stores just in-frame clones and leaves some out. The sample has approximately 100,000 clones; 65% to 85% are singletons. Sequencing used PBMCs. The receptors come from a woman aged 40 to 50 in good health and CMV-seronegative. CDR3s include the opening cysteine and the closing phenylalanine or tryptophan. The D gene is left open where the match is weak. Rows give clone size only sometimes, using once, few, many, or a class for an expanded clone.

TRBJ1-1 - - TRBV7-9 TGTGCCAGCAGCGCCCAGGGGTACACTGAAGCTTTCTTT CASSAQGYTEAFF
TRBJ2-7 - - TRBV27 TGTGCCAGCAGTTTATCGATAATGGTGGGCGGGACCACCTACGAGCAGTACTTC CASSLSIMVGGTTYEQYF
TRBJ1-2 TRBD1 - TRBV11-2 TGTGCCAGCAGCCACCCCAGGGGGCGATGGGGCCCGATCTATGGCTACACCTTC CASSHPRGRWGPIYGYTF
TRBJ2-7 - few TRBV2 TGTGCCAGCAGAGCCGACAGTTACGAGCAGTACTTC CASRADSYEQYF
TRBJ2-3 - - TRBV25-1 TGTGCCAGCAGTACGACTAGCTTTAGGGGGGGGGCAGATACGCAGTATTTT CASSTTSFRGGADTQYF
TRBJ2-7 - few TRBV7-9 TGTTCCAGCAGCTTAGACGGGGACGAGCAGTACTTC CSSSLDGDEQYF
TRBJ2-3 - - TRBV10-1 TGCGCCAGCAGTGAGAGCCTAGCCATCACAGATACGCAGTATTTT CASSESLAITDTQYF
TRBJ2-1 - - TRBV19 TGTGCCAGTAGTATGCGGGAACCCTACAATGAGCAGTTCTTC CASSMREPYNEQFF
TRBJ2-5 - - TRBV10-3 TGTGCCATCGGGGCAGCCAGCCAAGAGACCCAGTACTTC CAIGAASQETQYF
TRBJ2-2 TRBD2 - TRBV7-9 TGTGCCAGCAGCCCCTCGACTAGCGGGAGCCCCACCGGGGAGCTGTTTTTT CASSPSTSGSPTGELFF
TRBJ2-7 TRBD2 few TRBV6-5 TGTGCCAGCAGTTACGCGGGGGCCTACGAGCAGTACTTC CASSYAGAYEQYF
TRBJ1-4 - - TRBV4-2 TGTGCCAGCAGCCAAGATGGACTAAAACTGTTTTTT CASSQDGLKLFF
TRBJ1-1 - few TRBV4-2 TGTGCCAGCAGCGGACTCAGGGGGAACACTGAAGCTTTCTTT CASSGLRGNTEAFF
TRBJ2-7 TRBD1 few TRBV7-2 TGTGCCAGCAGCTTAGCTTCGGGACAGGGTTCCTACGAGCAGTACTTC CASSLASGQGSYEQYF
TRBJ2-3 - few TRBV9 TGTGCCAGCAGCGTAGCGGGGTCCACCACAGATACGCAGTATTTT CASSVAGSTTDTQYF
TRBJ1-4 - once TRBV4-2 TGTGCCAGCAGCCGGGGCCAAGGAAGTGAAAAACTGTTTTTT CASSRGQGSEKLFF
TRBJ1-1 - - TRBV7-9 TGTGCCAGCAGCTTAGTAGTGGGGGGGACTGAAGCTTTCTTT CASSLVVGGTEAFF
TRBJ2-7 TRBD2 - TRBV10-1 TGCGCCAGCAGTGAGGGTTCGCGGGAGTTCGACGAGCAGTACTTC CASSEGSREFDEQYF
TRBJ1-5 TRBD1 - TRBV27 TGTGCCAGCAGCTCCGAGACAGGGTTGGATCAGCCCCAGCATTTT CASSSETGLDQPQHF
TRBJ2-3 - - TRBV20-1 TGCAGTGCTCCTTCAGTGGATACGCAGTATTTT CSAPSVDTQYF
TRBJ2-5 TRBD2 - TRBV4-2 TGTGCCAGCAGCCAGTCCGGGACTAGCGCGGGAGAGACCCAGTACTTC CASSQSGTSAGETQYF
TRBJ2-1 TRBD2 - TRBV6-1 TGTGCCAGCAGTGACTTGAGGGAGGGCCTCAATGAGCAGTTCTTC CASSDLREGLNEQFF
TRBJ2-3 TRBD2 once TRBV15 TGTGCCACCAGCAGAGATCTTAGCGGGAAGGATACGCAGTATTTT CATSRDLSGKDTQYF
TRBJ1-1 - - TRBV27 TGTGCCAGCAGTGGTACAACAGACCGAGCTTTCTTT CASSGTTDRAFF
TRBJ2-7 TRBD2 once TRBV11-2 TGTGCCAGCAGCTGGGGGACTAGCGAGTACGAGCAGTACTTC CASSWGTSEYEQYF
TRBJ1-4 - - TRBV5-6 TGTGCCAGCAGCCAGCAGGCCGATGAAAAACTGTTTTTT CASSQQADEKLFF
TRBJ2-7 - - TRBV28 TGTGCCAGCACCCCAGGATCCTACGAGCAGTACTTC CASTPGSYEQYF
TRBJ2-7 - - TRBV5-1 TGCGCCAGCAGCTTGGAGGGGCTTCTCGAGCAGTACTTC CASSLEGLLEQYF
TRBJ2-7 TRBD2 once TRBV28 TGTGCCAGCAGCGGACTAGCGGGAGCCTACGAGCAGTACTTC CASSGLAGAYEQYF
TRBJ1-6 - - TRBV14 TGTGCCAGCAGCCAAGATCGGAGAAGCTCCTATAATTCACCCCTCCACTTT CASSQDRRSSYNSPLHF
TRBJ2-1 TRBD2 - TRBV19 TGTGCCAGTAGTATCGGGCCTAGCGGGAGACGGTACAATGAGCAGTTCTTC CASSIGPSGRRYNEQFF
TRBJ2-1 TRBD2 - TRBV28 TGTGCCAGCAGTTTCCCGCTAGCGGGAGGGGGTGAGCAGTTCTTC CASSFPLAGGGEQFF
TRBJ2-7 TRBD1 - TRBV30 TGTGCCTGGAGTGTAGGACAGGGGGGCGAGCAGTACTTC CAWSVGQGGEQYF
TRBJ2-1 TRBD2 once TRBV7-6 TGTGCCAGCAGCTTAGAGGTAGCGGGCCCGTCCTACAATGAGCAGTTCTTC CASSLEVAGPSYNEQFF
TRBJ2-7 - - TRBV2 TGTGCCAGCAGTGAAGGCGCGACAGTCTACGAGCAGTACTTC CASSEGATVYEQYF
TRBJ1-5 TRBD1 few TRBV5-6 TGTGCCAGCAGCCAGGACAGGGGGCTCGGGCAGCCCCAGCATTTT CASSQDRGLGQPQHF
TRBJ1-2 - - TRBV6-1 TGTGCCAGCAGTGAAGCCGGTCTTGCGGGGGATGGCTACACCTTC CASSEAGLAGDGYTF